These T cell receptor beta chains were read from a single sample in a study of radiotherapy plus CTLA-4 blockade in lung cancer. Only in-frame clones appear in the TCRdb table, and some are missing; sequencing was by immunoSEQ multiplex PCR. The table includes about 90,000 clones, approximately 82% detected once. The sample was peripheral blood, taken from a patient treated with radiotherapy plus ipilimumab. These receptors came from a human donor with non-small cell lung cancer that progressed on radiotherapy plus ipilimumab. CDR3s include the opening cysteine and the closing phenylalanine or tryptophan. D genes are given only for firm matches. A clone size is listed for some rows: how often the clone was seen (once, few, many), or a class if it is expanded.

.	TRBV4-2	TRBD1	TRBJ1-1	TGTGCCAGCAGCCAAACGGGACAGATGAACACTGAAGCTTTCTTT	CASSQTGQMNTEAFF
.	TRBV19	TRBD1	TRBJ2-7	TGTGCCAGTAGATCCGGACAGGGTTCCTACGAGCAGTACTTC	CASRSGQGSYEQYF
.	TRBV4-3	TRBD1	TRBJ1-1	TGCGCCAGCAGCCCTGGGACAGCGAACACTGAAGCTTTCTTT	CASSPGTANTEAFF
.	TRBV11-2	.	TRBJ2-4	TGTGCCAGCAGCCCGGACGGCACGAAACTAGCCAAAAACATTCAGTACTTC	CASSPDGTKLAKNIQYF
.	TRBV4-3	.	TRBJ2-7	TGCGCCAGCAGCCAAGACCCCAATGGGGGTTCGGGCTACGAGCAGTACTTC	CASSQDPNGGSGYEQYF
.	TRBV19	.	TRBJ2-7	TGTGCCACCGCGTGGAGGGGGGGCTACGAGCAGTACTTC	CATAWRGGYEQYF
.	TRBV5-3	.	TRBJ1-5	TGTGCCAGAAGCTTGCCCCAGGGGTCCTTAGGCAATCAGCCCCAGCATTTT	CARSLPQGSLGNQPQHF
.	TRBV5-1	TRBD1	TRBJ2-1	TGCGCCAGCAGACAGACAGGGGTGGATGAGCAGTTCTTC	CASRQTGVDEQFF
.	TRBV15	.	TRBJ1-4	TGTGCCACCAGCAGAGATCGCAGTATCGGGCAGGGGTATGAAAAACTGTTTTTT	CATSRDRSIGQGYEKLFF
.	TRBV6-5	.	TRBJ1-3	TGTGCCAGCAGTTACTCGAGAGGGAGTAGTGGAAACACCATATATTTT	CASSYSRGSSGNTIYF
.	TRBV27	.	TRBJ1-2	TGTGCCAGCAGTGGGGGTTATGGCTACACCTTC	CASSGGYGYTF
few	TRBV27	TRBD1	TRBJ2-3	TGTGCCAGCAGGCAAAGGGACAGCTATACGCAGTATTTT	CASRQRDSYTQYF
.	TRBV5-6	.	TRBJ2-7	TGTGCCAGCAGCTTGTTAGGCTACGAGCAGTACTTC	CASSLLGYEQYF
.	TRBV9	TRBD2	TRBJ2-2	TGTGCCAGCAGCGTAGCTATAGCGGGGGGCACCGGGGAGCTGTTTTTT	CASSVAIAGGTGELFF
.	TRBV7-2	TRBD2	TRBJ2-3	TGTGCCAGCAGCTTAAGAGGCAGGTTGACGGGGGGACCCGATACGCAGTATTTT	CASSLRGRLTGGPDTQYF
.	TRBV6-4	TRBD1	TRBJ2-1	TGTGCCAGCAGTCGGGGCAGGGGGCGCAAATTGGGGCAGTTCTTC	CASSRGRGRKLGQFF
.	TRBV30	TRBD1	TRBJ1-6	TGTGCCTGGAGTGTACACAGGGGGGGCAATTCACCCCTCCACTTT	CAWSVHRGGNSPLHF
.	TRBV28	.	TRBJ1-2	TGTGCCATCCTGAAACAGGGCCGTGGCTACACCTTC	CAILKQGRGYTF
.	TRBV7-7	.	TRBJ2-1	TGTGCCAGCAGCTTAGATTGGGTGTCATTGGAGCAGTTCTTC	CASSLDWVSLEQFF
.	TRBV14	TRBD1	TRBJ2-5	TGTGCCAGCAGCCACAGTCGGGACAGTCGCCAAGAGACCCAGTACTTC	CASSHSRDSRQETQYF
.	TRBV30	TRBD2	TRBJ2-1	TGTGCCTGGAGTCTGAGACTAGCGGATTACCTTAACAATGAGCAGTTCTTC	CAWSLRLADYLNNEQFF
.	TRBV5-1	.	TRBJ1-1	TGCGCCAGCAGCTTGTATGACGGATCCACTGAAGCTTTCTTT	CASSLYDGSTEAFF
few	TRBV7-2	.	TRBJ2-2	TGTGCCAGCAGCCCGATGTGGGCCGGGGAGCTGTTTTTT	CASSPMWAGELFF
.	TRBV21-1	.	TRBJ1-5	TGTGCCAGCAGCCCATCTAGGGCAGGGGGCCGTATCGGACAGCCCCAGCATTTT	CASSPSRAGGRIGQPQHF
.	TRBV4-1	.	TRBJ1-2	TGCGCCAGCAGCCAAGTCGGTGGCTACACCTTC	CASSQVGGYTF
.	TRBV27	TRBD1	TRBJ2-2	TGTGCCAGCAGTCTTGGACAGGGGAACACCGGGGAGCTGTTTTTT	CASSLGQGNTGELFF
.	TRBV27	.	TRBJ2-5	TGTGCCAGCAGTTTAAGGGTCCTAGGGACCCAGTACTTC	CASSLRVLGTQYF